This T cell receptor (beta chain) was profiled in a study of blood T cell repertoires in COVID-19. The CDR3 has 13 residues. Germline values: CDR1 MGHDK, CDR2 SYGVNS. V shed 8 bases and J 8 bases; nucleotides not matched to a gene: 7. The repertoire was sequenced with immunoSEQ multiplex PCR; TCRdb's copy has only in-frame clones and lacks some. The table records about 220,000 clones, 70% to 85% of them present only once. The origin of this receptor is a woman aged 60-70 years who had recovered from COVID-19. Sequencing was done on a sample of PBMCs or T cells enriched from blood (not recorded which). This sequence joins TRBV25-1 and TRBJ2-1; 9 bases align to TRBD1. CDR3 residues: CASRTGDEHEQFF. The CDR3 DNA reads TGTGCCAGCCGGACAGGGGATGAGCATGAGCAGTTCTTC.